This TCR beta chain was captured by sequencing in a study of blood T cells in healthy people across ages. Whole-study findings and limits: Unknown donor CMV status possibly confounded expanded clonotype changes.

Trimming removed 7 bases from V and 2 bases from J; junction bases left unmatched: 7. The CDR3 totals 16 residues. CDR1 KGHSH and CDR2 LQKENI come from the germline V gene. The draw of peripheral blood yielded ten milliliters from each donor. Each sample yielded at least 6.5 million isolated PBMCs. In the case of this clonotype: Its cognate antigen is unknown. One base away lies a much larger clone, so this may be a sequencing read error.

Together with a sample-barcoded 5' primer, a J-beta primer mix was included in a second PCR lasting roughly 6 to 12 cycles. TCRdb processed the 5' RACE reads anew with MiXCR; each CDR3 protein has one entry. The repertoire holds around 800,000 distinct CDR3 sequences, with about 46% as singletons. Sequenced: blood. The source of this sequence is an elderly man in good health. The V call is TRBV18, the J call TRBJ2-1; 11 bases fit TRBD2. The CDR3 bases are TGTGCCAGCTTAATTAAGACTAGCGGGACCTACAATGAGCAGTTCTTC. Translated: CASLIKTSGTYNEQFF.